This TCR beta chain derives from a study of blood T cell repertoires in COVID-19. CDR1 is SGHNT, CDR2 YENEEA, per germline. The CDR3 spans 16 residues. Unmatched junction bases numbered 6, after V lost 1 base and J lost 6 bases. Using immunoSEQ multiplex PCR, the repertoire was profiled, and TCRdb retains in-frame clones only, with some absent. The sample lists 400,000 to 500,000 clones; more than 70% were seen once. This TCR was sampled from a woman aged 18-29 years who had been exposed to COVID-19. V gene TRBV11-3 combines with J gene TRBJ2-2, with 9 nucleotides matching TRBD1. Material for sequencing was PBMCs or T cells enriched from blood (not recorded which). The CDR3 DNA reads TGTGCCAGCAGCTTAGCCCGGGACAGGGCGTCCGGGGAGCTGTTTTTT. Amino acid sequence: CASSLARDRASGELFF. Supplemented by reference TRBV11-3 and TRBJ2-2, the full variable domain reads EAGVVQSPRYKIIEKKQPVAFWCNPISGHNTLYWYLQNLGQGPELLIRYENEEAVDDSQLPKDRFSAERLKGVDSTLKIQPAELGDSAVYLCASSLARDRASGELFFGEGSRLTVL.